This T cell receptor beta chain is from a study of shared clonotypes between healthy human individuals. CDR1 and CDR2 from the germline V gene are MGHRA and YSYEKL. CDR3 length: 16 residues. Trimming removed 1 base from V and 8 bases from J; junction bases left unmatched: 7. Healthy HIV-negative adults with no recent acute infections or vaccinations were recruited as donors. CD4+ cell separation produced CD45RA+ naive and CD45RA-negative memory subsets. Authors' processing steps: Junction-only sequences produced by ImmunoSEQ had no quality scores, so filtering differed. Here immunoSEQ multiplex PCR was the method, and the copy in TCRdb shows in-frame clones only, minus some. V and J calls and clone size come straight from that table; D and trimming were deduced from the DNA. The sample consists of 950,000 to 1,100,000 clones, 75% of them appearing once.

Sequenced input: memory CD4+ T cells sorted from blood. Subset in this sample: CD45RA-negative fraction. This receptor was taken from a man aged 18 to 29 in good health. The V and J genes are TRBV4-1 and TRBJ1-4, with 10 bases that match TRBD1. The CDR3 is CASSQGLTGGYEKLFF. The DNA of the CDR3 is TGCGCCAGCAGCCAAGGATTGACAGGGGGCTACGAAAAACTGTTTTTT.